This note documents a single T cell receptor (beta chain) sequence. Participating donors were healthy, HIV-negative adults free of recent acute infections or vaccinations. This entry is derived from a study of shared clonotypes between healthy human individuals. The CDR3 runs 15 residues. Germline CDR1 reads SGHTA; CDR2 reads FQGTGA. V was pared by 6 bases and J by 1 base, with 13 bases between. Sequencing was performed with immunoSEQ multiplex PCR; in TCRdb, only in-frame clones are kept and a portion is missing. The data show about 460,000 clones, 60% to 80% seen once. The chain is built from TRBV7-3 and TRBJ1-3; possible D gene TRBD1, 5 bases. Input material: PBMCs. The receptor comes from a woman aged 40 to 50 in good health. Some clones in this sample may be carry-over from other donors' samples. The CDR3 DNA reads TGTGCCAGCAGTTGGGGGATGCCTTCTGGAAACACCATATATTTT. Protein product: CASSWGMPSGNTIYF.